Listed here are 9 T cell receptor beta chains from one sample, sequenced in a study of blood T cells in healthy people across ages (dated by TCRdb to between 2015 and 2017). The method was 5' RACE. Sequencing was performed on an Illumina HiSeq 2500. A second PCR of 7 to 11 cycles was performed with a sample-barcoded 5' primer and a J-beta primer mix. TCRdb redid the processing of the public reads, applying fastp at Q25 and MiXCR, and retained in-frame beta chains. Every CDR3 protein is listed once, alongside the most common genes and DNA of its rows. The sample includes about 570,000 distinct CDR3 sequences, with 25% to 30% observed a single time. Around a sixth of the sample rests with the top ten. The sample was blood. All receptors come from a woman between 70 and 85 years old in good health.

The chain recombines TRBV5-1 with TRBJ1-1, with TRBD1 matching 7 bases. The CDR3 consists of 14 residues. The germline V gene has CDR1 SGHRS and CDR2 YFSETQ. Losses at the gene ends were 2 bases for V and 0 bases for J; bases not matched to a gene: 1. CDR3 nucleotides: TGCGCCAGCAGCTTTGACAGGGTGAACACTGAAGCTTTCTTT. Protein sequence: CASSFDRVNTEAFF.

Comment on this clonotype: No conserved phenylalanine or tryptophan is present at the end of the CDR3, so a read error is the likely explanation. This chain joins TRBV30 and TRBJ1-3, with a possible D match to TRBD1 (6 bases). Germline lookup yields CDR1 GTSNPN and CDR2 SVGIG (reference sequence). Trimming pared 3 bases from V and 0 bases from J, leaving 6 bases between. The CDR3 has 13 residues. CDR3 bases: TGTGCCTGGAGGGACAGCTCTGGAAACACCATATATGTT. It specifies CAWRDSSGNTIYV.

The CDR3 loop reads CALNRASRSYNSPLHF. CDR3 bases: TGTGCCTTAAACCGGGCCTCCCGATCCTATAATTCACCCCTCCACTTT. The chain recombines TRBV30 with TRBJ1-6; the D is unclear. The germline V and J ends were trimmed by 7 bases and 1 base, with 17 bases remaining between them. The CDR3 length is 16 residues. Germline CDR1 reads GTSNPN; CDR2 reads SVGIG (reference sequence).

This sequence joins TRBV6-5 and TRBJ1-2; TRBD1 matches at 8 bases. The CDR3 runs 14 residues. CDR1 is MNHEY, CDR2 SVGAGI, per germline. V shed 6 bases and J 8 bases; nucleotides not matched to a gene: 11. The CDR3 DNA follows: TGTGCCAGCAGCCGCTCTACAGGGGGGGGCGGCTACACCTTC. Translation gives CASSRSTGGGGYTF.

This clonotype has a handful of counts. CDR3 residues: CSAERDRSYEQYF. The CDR3 region has the DNA TGCAGTGCTGAAAGGGACAGATCCTACGAGCAGTACTTC. This chain uses TRBV20-1 with TRBJ2-7; 7 bases agree with TRBD1. CDR1 is DFQATT and CDR2 is SNEGSKA in the germline V gene (reference sequence). This CDR3 contains 13 residues. Unmatched junction bases numbered 5, after V lost 5 bases and J lost 1 base.

The table lists this clonotype with a few counts. The rearrangement links TRBV27 to TRBJ1-1, with TRBD1 matching 7 bases. Germline V gives CDR1 MNHEY, CDR2 SMNVEV (reference sequence). The CDR3 contains 14 residues. After removal of 8 bases from V and 0 bases from J, the junction contained 6 bases not matched to a gene. The CDR3 protein is CASGYRGLNTEAFF. In nucleotides, the CDR3 is TGTGCCAGCGGGTACAGGGGATTGAACACTGAAGCTTTCTTT.

Only a few counts were recorded for this clonotype. A read error may explain this, as a much larger clone is one base away. J is TRBJ2-3 and V is TRBV7-2; maybe TRBD1 (5 bases). Between the trimmed V and J ends, which lost 10 bases and 2 bases, there was a span of 19 bases. CDR3 length: 15 amino acids. The V gene's germline CDR1 is SGHTA and CDR2 FQGNSA. The DNA of the CDR3 is TGTGCCACCTCCAGGGATGTTCAGCCCACAGATACGCAGTATTTT. Translated: CATSRDVQPTDTQYF. Variable domain in full (rest from reference TRBV7-2 and TRBJ2-3): GAGVSQSPSNKVTEKGKDVELRCDPISGHTALYWYRQSLGQGLEFLIYFQGNSAPDKSGLPSDRFSAERTGGSVSTLTIQRTQQEDSAVYLCATSRDVQPTDTQYFGPGTRLTVL.

The chain has TRBV20-1 and TRBJ1-2; D perhaps matches TRBD1 (6 bases). Germline values: CDR1 DFQATT, CDR2 SNEGSKA (reference sequence). The CDR3 has 14 residues. The germline V and J ends were trimmed by 0 bases and 4 bases, with 12 bases remaining between them. Here the CDR3 reads CSARDPDSVYGYTF. The CDR3 coding sequence is TGCAGTGCTAGAGATCCGGACAGCGTCTATGGCTACACCTTC.

The rearrangement joins TRBV11-3 to TRBJ1-1; D perhaps matches TRBD1 (5 bases). The germline gives CDR1 SGHNT, CDR2 YENEEA. The V and J ends lost 0 bases and 5 bases respectively, with 13 bases between them. The CDR3 consists of 15 residues. The CDR3 DNA follows: TGTGCCAGCAGCTTAGAGGTGGGGCTGGGGACTGAAGCTTTCTTT. It is translated as CASSLEVGLGTEAFF. The entire variable domain, with the rest obtained from reference TRBV11-3 and TRBJ1-1, is as follows: EAGVVQSPRYKIIEKKQPVAFWCNPISGHNTLYWYLQNLGQGPELLIRYENEEAVDDSQLPKDRFSAERLKGVDSTLKIQPAELGDSAVYLCASSLEVGLGTEAFFGQGTRLTVV.